This T cell receptor beta chain was sequenced for a study of CD8+CD57+ T cells in acquired aplastic anemia. Study in general: Sorted CD4+ and CD8+ cells gave an average of around 3.3 ug of DNA.

CDR1 ENHRY and CDR2 SYGVKD come from the germline V gene. The V gene end was trimmed by 5 bases and the J gene end by 4 bases; junction bases not matched to a gene: 8. The CDR3 length is 14 residues. This clonotype was seen just once. The TCR beta profiling, which covered VDJ combination and CDR3 sequence, was carried out using genomic DNA as the template. TCRdb used MiXCR to reprocess the reads, holding one entry per CDR3 protein. The sample holds some 150,000 distinct CDR3 sequences; 71% are singletons and the top ten take 40% to 55%. Sequencing was done on patients that had shown CD8+CD57+ cell expansion by flow cytometry. No therapy was given to patients before blood sampling.

The clonotype was recovered from a human donor with aplastic anemia. Sequencing was done on a sample of sorted CD4+, CD8+, or CD8+CD57+ T cells (not recorded which) from PBMCs. V is TRBV10-3 and J is TRBJ2-7, with 7 bases lining up with TRBD1. The CDR3, as DNA: TGTGCCATCAGTTACAGGGGTACCGGATACGAGCAGTACTTC. Protein product: CAISYRGTGYEQYF.